This entry is about one TCR beta chain. Its antigen has not been determined. Per-base qualities were not stored, and no clone one base away is much larger. The CDR3, from cysteine to phenylalanine, totals 15 residues. The sequence is cut down to CDR3 DNA, 45 bases in frame from base 1. CDR1 SGHAT and CDR2 FQNNGV are derived from the germline V gene. V is reduced by 3 bases and J by 0 bases, leaving a spacing of 11 bases between them. This sample was included in a study of cytomegalovirus exposure and HLA in healthy donors (dated by TCRdb to between 2016 and 2019). The study in broad terms: An earlier analysis of roughly 610 of the donors reported over 250 Gb of sequence data and approximately 120 million unique TCR beta sequences obtained from some 200 million T cells. An early release that covered about 640 HLA-typed donors contained around 300 gigabases of sequencing data and tens of millions of unique TCR sequences. Of the roughly 400 genotyped donors, around 81% fell in the genetic ancestry cluster associated with self-reported Caucasian donors. The study aimed to test whether cataloging public T cell receptors could reveal signatures of past pathogen exposure. The study profiled the T cell repertoires of about 640 subjects by immunosequencing and related them to cytomegalovirus serostatus. In addition to the first cohort of approximately 650 subjects, a separate validation cohort of 120 different subjects was used. To predict cytomegalovirus infection status, the study combined high-throughput TCR immunosequencing, statistical association of individual TCRs with disease status, and machine learning. In a later analysis, previously published TCR beta repertoires from hundreds of donors were re-analyzed and high-resolution HLA genotyping was added so that TCR occurrence patterns could be studied. Rather than drawing on any new phenotypic data, the later analysis identified candidate immune exposures from TCR beta sequences and the way those sequences occurred across donors. To decide whether each TCR beta V gene segment behaved as functional or pseudogenic, an earlier analysis of approximately 600 of the donors relied on high-throughput TCR beta sequencing. Donor age, sex, ethnicity and CMV serostatus were collected together with the repertoire data. A later genetic analysis took genome-wide SNP genotypes for about 55% of the 666 donors and used that subset as a discovery cohort. Every discovery cohort repertoire had been produced on one sequencing platform. Class I and class II HLA loci were covered by the typing at four-digit resolution. The number of typed donors differed by locus: roughly 620-630 for A, B, C, DRB1 and DQB1; 522 for DQA1; 606 for DPA1; and roughly 450 for DPB1. Roughly 5 DR-DQ haplotypes were handled as single units for association and clustering, since linkage in the cohort was strong. Across about 370 genotyped donors of the cohort, an average of about 220,000 unique TCR beta nucleotide sequences per donor were sequenced, and 15% to 20% of those sequences were non-productive. Broader findings and caveats from the paper: Because HLA typing was unavailable for some donors at each locus, only the typed subset was used in association tests. The study listed approximately 150 TCR beta chains as associated with cytomegalovirus. Linkage disequilibrium might explain the correlated functional status among segregating V segments, but an unknown experimental factor could not be excluded. According to a later analysis, parvovirus B19, influenza, CMV and Epstein-Barr virus appeared linked to several top co-occurrence clusters. In an earlier analysis of 500 to 650 of the donors, most TCR beta V segments appeared in productive rearrangements about 87% or about 30% of the time, broadly matching IMGT annotations. Some IMGT-functional V segments, including TRBV6-2 and TRBV6-3, could not be told apart with the 87-base-pair reads, so those segments were excluded. In vitro tests confirmed that a few of the cytomegalovirus-associated TCR beta chains recognize cytomegalovirus antigens. In a later analysis, HLA-associated TCR beta chains were found to be more clonally expanded and to have lower generation probabilities than equally common non-associated chains. It was suggested by the authors that the approach could potentially be generalized to other disease states and immunological phenotypes. Across donors, most TCR sequences were observed very rarely, whereas some public TCRs were present in many individuals. According to a later analysis, most CMV-associated TCR beta chains appeared to be HLA-restricted, and the HLA associations seemed to be driven largely by CMV exposure. In a later analysis, some 18,000 TCR beta sequences were associated with specific HLA alleles at a false discovery rate of 0.05. Compared with the 666-donor mean, donors in an Asian-associated ancestry cluster had fewer N-insertions in productive TCRs, according to a later genetic analysis. Because counts were too low, 15 to 20 rarely observed V segments, including chromosome 9 orphons, were excluded from the earlier analysis of 587 of the donors. Only TCR beta chains were sequenced in this cohort, and the absence of alpha or paired-chain data limited detectable features. The presence/absence analyses assumed that sequencing depth was roughly uniform across donors, and that assumption may not be true. In a later analysis, the rate of TCR association differed among HLA loci, with DRB1 alleles having the most associated TCRs and HLA-C alleles having the fewest. A cluster of highly shared sequence variants was judged likely to represent a technical artifact of the sequencing pipeline. When HLA alleles, especially DR and DQ, strongly co-occurred, attributing TCR associations to individual alleles was difficult. Immune exposure information for the cohort was limited to CMV serostatus. The classifier was reported to diagnose cytomegalovirus status with high specificity and sensitivity in both the original and validation cohorts. A further reported finding was that TCR beta sequences accurately predicted the HLA-A and HLA-B alleles for most subjects in the first cohort. An association between a missense DCLRE1C variant and V-gene and J-gene trimming of TCR beta chains was found in a later genetic analysis and replicated in an independent cohort.

Libraries were made using the immunoSEQ multiplex PCR assay. For the multiplex PCR, a mixture combining 60 forward primers for TCR Vbeta segments and 13 reverse primers for TCR Jbeta segments was used. A multiplex PCR assay on genomic DNA amplified the CDR3 region of rearranged TCR beta genes. Amplified TCR beta libraries were sequenced as 87-base-pair reads on the Illumina HiSeq System. Per the original workflow: A later analysis counted about 82 million unique TCR beta chains across the 640 or so repertoires, and roughly 11 million of these chains were shared by at least two donors. A nearest-neighbor algorithm error-corrected the raw reads and collapsed the reads into unique sequences, merging closely related sequences to remove PCR and sequencing errors. Alignment of CDR3 sequences to IMGT reference sequences was used to assign V, D and J gene segments. Each retained sequence needed at least a six-nucleotide match to both a V gene segment and a J gene segment. A rearrangement counted as productive if the CDR3 had no stop codons and remained in frame with V and J, and every other rearrangement counted as non-productive. CDR3 was defined according to IMGT convention as the region running from the second conserved V-encoded cysteine to the conserved J-encoded phenylalanine. Sequences without an unambiguous match to a single V gene segment were excluded from the earlier analysis of 450 to 650 of the donors. An earlier analysis of some 610 of the donors called V segments functional above 56.7% productive rearrangements and segregating when the between-donor standard deviation exceeded 5%. A statistical classification framework was built for diagnosing cytomegalovirus status from the catalog of TCR beta chain sequences. V and J gene assignment, in a later analysis, came from comparing TCR nucleotide sequences with IMGT/GENE-DB human TR gene sequences. In a later analysis, CDR3 sequences and most-parsimonious VDJ recombination scenarios were assigned using the TCRdist pipeline. A later analysis defined each TCR beta chain by its CDR3 amino acid sequence plus V-gene family, and excluded reads lacking a unique V-gene family. As a way to deal with suspected cross-contamination and a sequencing artifact, a later analysis dropped roughly 620 nucleotide sequences that were highly shared and had low generation probability. For each public chain, a later analysis derived a clonal expansion index from normalized ranks of inferred template counts within each repertoire. In a later analysis, generation probabilities were computed with a VDJ recombination model fitted to out-of-frame rearrangements, and the resulting probabilities were checked against IGoR. A later analysis scored TCR-TCR, TCR-HLA and TCR-CMV co-occurrence with hypergeometric tests, applying a repertoire-size bias correction to TCR pairs. A later analysis estimated false discovery rates by permuting HLA or CMV assignments 20 times. In a later analysis, co-occurring TCRs were grouped using DBSCAN, with TCRdist sequence similarity added in when clustering inside HLA-allele-positive subsets. Co-occurrence clustering excluded repertoires with fewer than 30,000 or more than 120,000 public chains, plus five with anomalous nucleotide sharing. Sourced from immuneACCESS, this table was stored by TCRdb with only in-frame sequences that have V and J called. A share of the clones is absent; for the studies checked, an unresolved V gene accounts for under half, and the remainder has no known explanation. That table gives V, J and clone size, and the DNA gave D and trimming. The sample data list about 75,000 clones, and 65% to 90% of these were observed just once. Clones ranked in the top ten supply 18% of the sample.

The cohort consisted of hundreds of healthy bone marrow donors. At the time of sampling, all cohort members were nominally healthy, though unrecorded immune exposures were likely present. The donor tested CMV seropositive, placing the donor among the 290 or so seropositive members of the cohort. A peripheral blood sample was provided by each donor, and peripheral blood mononuclear cells were used for TCR beta sequencing. The Qiagen DNeasy Blood Extraction Kit was used to extract genomic DNA from the blood cell samples. The specimen was PBMCs. The chain is encoded by TRBV11-2 joined to TRBJ1-1, with the D gene uncertain. The sequence was collected from a man between 70 and 80 years old in good health and CMV-seropositive. CDR3 sequence: CASSFAESMNTEAFF. At the DNA level, the sequence is TGTGCCAGCAGCTTTGCTGAATCTATGAACACTGAAGCTTTCTTT.